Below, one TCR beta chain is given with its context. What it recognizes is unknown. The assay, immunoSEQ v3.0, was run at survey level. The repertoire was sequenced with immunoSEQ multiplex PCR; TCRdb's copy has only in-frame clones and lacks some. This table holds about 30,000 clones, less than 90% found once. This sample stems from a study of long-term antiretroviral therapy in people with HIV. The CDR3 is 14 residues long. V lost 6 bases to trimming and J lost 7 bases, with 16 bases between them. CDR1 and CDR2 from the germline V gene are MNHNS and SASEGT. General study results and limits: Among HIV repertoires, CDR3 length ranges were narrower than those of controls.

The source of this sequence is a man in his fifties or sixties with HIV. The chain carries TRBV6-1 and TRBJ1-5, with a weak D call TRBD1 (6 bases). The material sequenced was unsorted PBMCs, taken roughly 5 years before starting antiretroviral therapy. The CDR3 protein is CASRYRVVGQPQHF. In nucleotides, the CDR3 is TGTGCCAGCAGGTACAGGGTGGTAGGGCAGCCCCAGCATTTT.